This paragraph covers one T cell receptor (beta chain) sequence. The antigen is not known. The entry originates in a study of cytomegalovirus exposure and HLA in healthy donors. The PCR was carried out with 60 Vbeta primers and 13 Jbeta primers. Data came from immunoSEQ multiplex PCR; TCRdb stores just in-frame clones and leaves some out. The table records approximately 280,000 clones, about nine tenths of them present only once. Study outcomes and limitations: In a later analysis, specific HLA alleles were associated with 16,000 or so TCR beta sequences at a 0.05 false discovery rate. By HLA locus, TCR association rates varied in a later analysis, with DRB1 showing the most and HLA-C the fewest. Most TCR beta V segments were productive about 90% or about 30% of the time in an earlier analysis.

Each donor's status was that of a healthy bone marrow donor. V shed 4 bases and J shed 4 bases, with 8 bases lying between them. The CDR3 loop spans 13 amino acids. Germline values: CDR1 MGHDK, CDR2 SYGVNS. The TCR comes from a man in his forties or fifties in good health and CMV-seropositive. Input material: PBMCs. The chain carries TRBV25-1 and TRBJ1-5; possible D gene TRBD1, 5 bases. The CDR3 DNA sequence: TGTGCCAGCAGTGGACCAGGGAATCAGCCCCAGCATTTT. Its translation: CASSGPGNQPQHF. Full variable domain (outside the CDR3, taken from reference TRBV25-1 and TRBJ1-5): EADIYQTPRYLVIGTGKKITLECSQTMGHDKMYWYQQDPGMELHLIHYSYGVNSTEKGDLSSESTVSRIRTEHFPLTLESARPSHTSQYLCASSGPGNQPQHFGDGTRLSIL.